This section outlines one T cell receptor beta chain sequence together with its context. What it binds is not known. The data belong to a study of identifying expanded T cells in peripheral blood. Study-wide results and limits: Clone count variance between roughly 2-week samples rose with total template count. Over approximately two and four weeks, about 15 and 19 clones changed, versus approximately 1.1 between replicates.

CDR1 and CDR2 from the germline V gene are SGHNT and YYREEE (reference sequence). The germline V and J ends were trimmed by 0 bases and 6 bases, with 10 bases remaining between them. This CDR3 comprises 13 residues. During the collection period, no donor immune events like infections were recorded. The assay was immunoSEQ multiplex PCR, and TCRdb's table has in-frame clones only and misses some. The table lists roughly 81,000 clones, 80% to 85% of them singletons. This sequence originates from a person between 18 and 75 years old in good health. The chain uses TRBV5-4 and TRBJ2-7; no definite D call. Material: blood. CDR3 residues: CASSLGPVSEQYF. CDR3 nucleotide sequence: TGTGCCAGCAGCTTGGGACCCGTATCCGAGCAGTACTTC.